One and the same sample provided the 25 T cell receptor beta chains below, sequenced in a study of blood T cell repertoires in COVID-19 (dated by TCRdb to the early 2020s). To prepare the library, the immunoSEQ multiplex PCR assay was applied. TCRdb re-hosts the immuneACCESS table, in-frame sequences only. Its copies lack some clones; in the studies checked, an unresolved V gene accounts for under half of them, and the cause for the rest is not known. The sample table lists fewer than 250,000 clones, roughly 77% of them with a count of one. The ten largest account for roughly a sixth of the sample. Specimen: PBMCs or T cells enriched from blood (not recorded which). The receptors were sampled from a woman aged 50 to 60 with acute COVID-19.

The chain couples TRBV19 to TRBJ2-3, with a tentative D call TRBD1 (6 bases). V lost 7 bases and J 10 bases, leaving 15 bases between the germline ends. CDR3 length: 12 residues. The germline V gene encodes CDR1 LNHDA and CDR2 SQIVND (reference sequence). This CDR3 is CASTRQGLPQYF. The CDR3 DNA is TGTGCCAGTACCCGGCAGGGGTTGCCGCAGTATTTT.

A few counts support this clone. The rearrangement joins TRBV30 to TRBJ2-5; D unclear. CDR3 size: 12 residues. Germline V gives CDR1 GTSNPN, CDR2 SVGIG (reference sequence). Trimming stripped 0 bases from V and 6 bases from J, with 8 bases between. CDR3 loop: CAWSVRHQTQYF. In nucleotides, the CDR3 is TGTGCCTGGAGTGTCAGGCACCAGACCCAGTACTTC.

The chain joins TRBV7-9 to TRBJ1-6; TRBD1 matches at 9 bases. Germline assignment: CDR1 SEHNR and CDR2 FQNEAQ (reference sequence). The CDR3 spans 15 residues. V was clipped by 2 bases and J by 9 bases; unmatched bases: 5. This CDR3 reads CASSLSGQGFSPLHF. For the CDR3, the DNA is TGTGCCAGCAGCTTAAGCGGACAGGGGTTTTCACCCCTCCACTTT.

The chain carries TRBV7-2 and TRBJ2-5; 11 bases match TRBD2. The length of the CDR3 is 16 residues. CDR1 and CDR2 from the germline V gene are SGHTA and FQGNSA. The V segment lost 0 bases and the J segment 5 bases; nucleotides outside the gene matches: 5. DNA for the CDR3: TGTGCCAGCAGCTTAGCGCTAGCGGGGGGTCCGGAGACCCAGTACTTC. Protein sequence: CASSLALAGGPETQYF.

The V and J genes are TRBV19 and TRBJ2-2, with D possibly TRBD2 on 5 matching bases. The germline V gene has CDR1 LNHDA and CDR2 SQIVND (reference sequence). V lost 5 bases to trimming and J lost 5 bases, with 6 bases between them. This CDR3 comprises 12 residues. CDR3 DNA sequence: TGTGCCAGTAGTTGGAGGACCGGGGAGCTGTTTTTT. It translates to CASSWRTGELFF.

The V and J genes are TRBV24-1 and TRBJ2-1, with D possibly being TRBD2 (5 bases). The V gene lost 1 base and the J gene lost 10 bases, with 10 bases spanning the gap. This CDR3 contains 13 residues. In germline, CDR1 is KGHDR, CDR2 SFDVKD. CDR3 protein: CATSDFPRGEQFF. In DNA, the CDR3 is TGTGCCACCAGTGATTTCCCCCGGGGAGAGCAGTTCTTC.

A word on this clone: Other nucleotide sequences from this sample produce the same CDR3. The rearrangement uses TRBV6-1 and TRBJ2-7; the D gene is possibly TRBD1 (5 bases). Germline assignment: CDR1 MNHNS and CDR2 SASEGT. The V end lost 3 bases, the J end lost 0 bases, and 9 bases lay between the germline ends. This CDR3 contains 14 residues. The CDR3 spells CASSESQGSYEQYV. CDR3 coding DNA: TGTGCCAGCAGTGAGAGTCAGGGCTCCTACGAGCAGTACGTC.

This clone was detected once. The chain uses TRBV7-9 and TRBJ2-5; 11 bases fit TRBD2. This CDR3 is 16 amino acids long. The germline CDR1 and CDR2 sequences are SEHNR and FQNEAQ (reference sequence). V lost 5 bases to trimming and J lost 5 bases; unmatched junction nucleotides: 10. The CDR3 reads CASSHTSGGSKETQYF. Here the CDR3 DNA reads TGTGCCAGCAGCCATACTAGCGGGGGTAGTAAGGAGACCCAGTACTTC. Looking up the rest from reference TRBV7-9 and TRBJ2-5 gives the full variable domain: DTGVSQNPRHKITKRGQNVTFRCDPISEHNRLYWYRQTLGQGPEFLTYFQNEAQLEKSRLLSDRFSAERPKGSFSTLEIQRTEQGDSAMYLCASSHTSGGSKETQYFGPGTRLLVL.

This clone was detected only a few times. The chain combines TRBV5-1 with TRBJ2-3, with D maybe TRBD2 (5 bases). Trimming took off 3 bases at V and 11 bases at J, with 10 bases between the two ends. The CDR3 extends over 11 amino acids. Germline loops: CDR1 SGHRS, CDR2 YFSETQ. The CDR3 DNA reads TGCGCCAGCAGCTCAACTAGTATGCAGTATTTT. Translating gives CASSSTSMQYF.

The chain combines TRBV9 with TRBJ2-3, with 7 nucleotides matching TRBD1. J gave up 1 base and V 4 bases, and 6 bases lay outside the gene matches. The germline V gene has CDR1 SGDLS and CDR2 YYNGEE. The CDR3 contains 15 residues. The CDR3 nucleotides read TGTGCCAGCAGCTTCCGGGACAGACGCACAGATACGCAGTATTTT. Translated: CASSFRDRRTDTQYF.

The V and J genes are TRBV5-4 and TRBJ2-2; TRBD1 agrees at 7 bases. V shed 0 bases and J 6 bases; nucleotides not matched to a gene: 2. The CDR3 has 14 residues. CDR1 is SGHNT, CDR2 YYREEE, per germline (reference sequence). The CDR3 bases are TGTGCCAGCAGCTTGGCCCAGGGGGCCGGGGAGCTGTTTTTT. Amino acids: CASSLAQGAGELFF.

The CDR3 sequence: CASSRGTPQNTEAFF. For the CDR3, the DNA is TGTGCCAGCAGCCGGGGGACCCCCCAGAACACTGAAGCTTTCTTT. The chain employs TRBV5-4 and TRBJ1-1; possibly TRBD1 for D (5 bases). CDR1 and CDR2 from the germline V gene are SGHNT and YYREEE (reference sequence). The CDR3 is 15 amino acids. Trimming pared 4 bases from V and 1 base from J, leaving 14 bases between. Supplemented by reference TRBV5-4 and TRBJ1-1, the full variable domain reads ETGVTQSPTHLIKTRGQQVTLRCSSQSGHNTVSWYQQALGQGPQFIFQYYREEENGRGNFPPRFSGLQFPNYSSELNVNALELDDSALYLCASSRGTPQNTEAFFGQGTRLTVV.

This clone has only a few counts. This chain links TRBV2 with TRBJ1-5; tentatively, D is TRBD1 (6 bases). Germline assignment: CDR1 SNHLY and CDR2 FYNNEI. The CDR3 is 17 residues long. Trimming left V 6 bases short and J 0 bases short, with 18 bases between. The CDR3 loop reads CASSQGTSALSNQPQHF. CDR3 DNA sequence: TGTGCCAGCAGCCAGGGGACCTCCGCTCTTAGCAATCAGCCCCAGCATTTT.

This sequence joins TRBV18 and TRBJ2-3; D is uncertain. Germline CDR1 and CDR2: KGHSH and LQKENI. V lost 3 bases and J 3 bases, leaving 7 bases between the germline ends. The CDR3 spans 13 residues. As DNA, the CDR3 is TGTGCCAGCTCACCCGGTCCTACAGATACGCAGTATTTT. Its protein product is CASSPGPTDTQYF. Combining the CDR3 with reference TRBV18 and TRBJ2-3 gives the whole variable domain NAGVMQNPRHLVRRRGQEARLRCSPMKGHSHVYWYRQLPEEGLKFMVYLQKENIIDESGMPKERFSAEFPKEGPSILRIQQVVRGDSAAYFCASSPGPTDTQYFGPGTRLTVL.

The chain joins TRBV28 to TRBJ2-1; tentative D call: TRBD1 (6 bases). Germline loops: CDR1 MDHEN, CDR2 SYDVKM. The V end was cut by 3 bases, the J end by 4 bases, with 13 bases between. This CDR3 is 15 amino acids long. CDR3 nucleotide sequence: TGTGCCAGCAGTTTCCCAGGGGCCGGATACAATGAGCAGTTCTTC. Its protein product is CASSFPGAGYNEQFF.

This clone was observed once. The CDR3 here is CASTLQGGDTEAFF. DNA of the CDR3: TGTGCCAGCACCCTACAGGGGGGGGACACTGAAGCTTTCTTT. This sequence joins TRBV27 and TRBJ1-1; 8 nucleotides match TRBD1. In germline, CDR1 is MNHEY, CDR2 SMNVEV (reference sequence). CDR3 length: 14 amino acids. Unmatched junction bases numbered 7, after V lost 7 bases and J lost 3 bases.

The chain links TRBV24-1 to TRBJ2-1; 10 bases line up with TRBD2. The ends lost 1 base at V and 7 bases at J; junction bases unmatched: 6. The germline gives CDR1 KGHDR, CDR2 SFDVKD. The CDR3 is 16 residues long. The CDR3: CATSDFHSGGANEQFF. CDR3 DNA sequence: TGTGCCACCAGTGATTTTCACAGCGGGGGGGCAAATGAGCAGTTCTTC.

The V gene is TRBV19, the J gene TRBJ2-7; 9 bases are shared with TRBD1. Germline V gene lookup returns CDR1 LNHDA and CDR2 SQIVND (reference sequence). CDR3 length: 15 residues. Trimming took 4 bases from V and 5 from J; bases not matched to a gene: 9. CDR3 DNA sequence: TGTGCCAGTAGTAAGGGACAGGGAAGAATCCACGAGCAGTACGTC. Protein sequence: CASSKGQGRIHEQYV.

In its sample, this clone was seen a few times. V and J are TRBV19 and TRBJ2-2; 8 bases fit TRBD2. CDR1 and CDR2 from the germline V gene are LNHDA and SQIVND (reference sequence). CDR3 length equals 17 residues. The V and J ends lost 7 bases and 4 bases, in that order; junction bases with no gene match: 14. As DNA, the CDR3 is TGTGCCAGTACTACCGGGGGGGCATGGAGGGGCACCGGGGAGCTGTTTTTT. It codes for CASTTGGAWRGTGELFF.

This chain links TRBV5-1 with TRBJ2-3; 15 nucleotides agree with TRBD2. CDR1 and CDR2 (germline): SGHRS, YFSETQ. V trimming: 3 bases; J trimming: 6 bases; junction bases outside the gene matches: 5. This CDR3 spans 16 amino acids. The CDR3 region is CASSWTSGGARDTQYF. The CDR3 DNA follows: TGCGCCAGCAGCTGGACTAGCGGGGGGGCAAGGGATACGCAGTATTTT. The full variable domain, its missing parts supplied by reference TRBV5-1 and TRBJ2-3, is KAGVTQTPRYLIKTRGQQVTLSCSPISGHRSVSWYQQTPGQGLQFLFEYFSETQRNKGNFPGRFSGRQFSNSRSEMNVSTLELGDSALYLCASSWTSGGARDTQYFGPGTRLTVL.

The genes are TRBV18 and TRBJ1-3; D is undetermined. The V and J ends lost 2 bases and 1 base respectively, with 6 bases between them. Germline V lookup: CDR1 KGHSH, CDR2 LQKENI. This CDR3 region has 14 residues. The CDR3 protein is CASSPNLSGNTIYF. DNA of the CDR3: TGTGCCAGCTCACCAAACCTATCTGGAAACACCATATATTTT.

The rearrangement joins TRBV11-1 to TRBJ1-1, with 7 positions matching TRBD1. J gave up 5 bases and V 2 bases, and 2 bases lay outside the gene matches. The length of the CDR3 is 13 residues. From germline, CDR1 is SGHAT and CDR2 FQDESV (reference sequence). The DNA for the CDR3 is TGTGCCAGCAGCTTAATGACAGGGACTGAAGCTTTCTTT. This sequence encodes CASSLMTGTEAFF. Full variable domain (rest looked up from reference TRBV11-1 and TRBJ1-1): EAEVAQSPRYKITEKSQAVAFWCDPISGHATLYWYRQILGQGPELLVQFQDESVVDDSQLPKDRFSAERLKGVDSTLKIQPAELGDSAMYLCASSLMTGTEAFFGQGTRLTVV.

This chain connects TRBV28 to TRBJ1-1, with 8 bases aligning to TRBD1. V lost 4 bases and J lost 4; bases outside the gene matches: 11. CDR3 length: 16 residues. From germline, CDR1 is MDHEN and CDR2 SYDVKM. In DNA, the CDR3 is TGTGCCAGCAGTTCTTCTGGACAGGGTAGGAGCACTGAAGCTTTCTTT. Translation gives CASSSSGQGRSTEAFF.

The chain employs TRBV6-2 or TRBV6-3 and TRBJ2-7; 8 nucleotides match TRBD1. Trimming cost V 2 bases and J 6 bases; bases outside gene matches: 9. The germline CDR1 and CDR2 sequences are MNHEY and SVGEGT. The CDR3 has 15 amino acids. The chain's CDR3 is CASSYGPAGGSEQYV. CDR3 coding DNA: TGTGCCAGCAGTTACGGGCCCGCAGGGGGCAGCGAGCAGTACGTC.

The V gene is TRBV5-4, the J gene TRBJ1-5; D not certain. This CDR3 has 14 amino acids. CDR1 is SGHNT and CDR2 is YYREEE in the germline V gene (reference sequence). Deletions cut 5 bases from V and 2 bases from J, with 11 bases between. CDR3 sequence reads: CASRVFKRNQPQHF. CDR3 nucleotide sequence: TGTGCCAGCAGGGTCTTCAAGCGCAATCAGCCCCAGCATTTT. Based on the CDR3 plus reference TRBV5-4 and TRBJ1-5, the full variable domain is ETGVTQSPTHLIKTRGQQVTLRCSSQSGHNTVSWYQQALGQGPQFIFQYYREEENGRGNFPPRFSGLQFPNYSSELNVNALELDDSALYLCASRVFKRNQPQHFGDGTRLSIL.